The source of this T cell receptor (beta chain) is a study of cytotoxic CD8 clonotypes in ibrutinib-treated CLL. Researchers set a sequencing depth target of 1 in 200,000 to 1 in 1 million T cells. Method: immunoSEQ multiplex PCR; TCRdb's copy keeps in-frame clones and lacks some. The sample lists approximately 150,000 clones, 84% occurring once. Comment on this clone: What it recognizes is unknown. Different DNA sequences within this sample yield the same CDR3.

V was cut by 6 bases and J by 5 bases, with 14 bases left in between. The germline V gene has CDR1 MNHNY and CDR2 SVGAGI (reference sequence). The CDR3 contains 13 residues. General study results and limits: Baseline clonality, higher than in age-matched healthy donors, tracked circulating CD8+ T-cell counts.

The sample consisted of PBMCs, taken after 24 months of ibrutinib treatment. The TCR was taken from a human donor with chronic lymphocytic leukemia. V is TRBV6-6 and J is TRBJ2-7; D possibly corresponds to TRBD1 (6 bases). Written as DNA, the CDR3 is TGTGCCAGCAGCTTACAGGGTTTCCACGAGCAGTACTTC. Amino acids: CASSLQGFHEQYF.